The 18 T cell receptor beta chains given below trace back to one sample, sequenced in a study of blood T cell repertoires in COVID-19. Using immunoSEQ multiplex PCR, the repertoire was profiled, and TCRdb retains in-frame clones only, with some absent. This sample has under 80,000 clones, with roughly 80% found just once. The material sequenced was peripheral blood. The receptor source for this set is an elderly woman with active or convalescent COVID-19.

The chain uses TRBV6-5 and TRBJ2-3; 7 nucleotides match TRBD1. The germline V gene encodes CDR1 MNHEY and CDR2 SVGAGI. CDR3 length equals 15 residues. V was pared by 5 bases and J by 1 base, with 6 bases of the junction left unmatched. Here the CDR3 DNA reads TGTGCCAGCAGTAACAGGGGTCTTGGCACAGATACGCAGTATTTT. Its protein is CASSNRGLGTDTQYF.

The chain employs TRBV27 and TRBJ2-1; TRBD1 aligns across 8 bases. J lost 8 bases, V lost 6 bases, and 15 bases had no gene match. The germline CDR1 and CDR2 sequences are MNHEY and SMNVEV (reference sequence). This CDR3 spans 16 amino acids. This chain's CDR3 is CASRLHRDRQLDEQFF. CDR3 in DNA: TGTGCCAGCAGACTACACCGGGACAGGCAGCTCGATGAGCAGTTCTTC.

The chain uses TRBV7-7 and TRBJ1-4; perhaps TRBD1 as D (5 bases). This CDR3 spans 14 amino acids. The V end lost 5 bases, the J end lost 8 bases, and 15 bases lay between the germline ends. From germline, CDR1 is SSHAT and CDR2 FNYEAQ (reference sequence). The CDR3 protein is CASSPTLAGEKLFF. The CDR3 DNA sequence: TGTGCCAGCAGCCCCACCCTTGCAGGGGAAAAACTGTTTTTT.

The chain employs TRBV7-2 and TRBJ2-2; 8 bases agree with TRBD1. Germline V gene sequence: CDR1 SGHTA, CDR2 FQGNSA. The ends lost 2 bases at V and 7 bases at J; junction bases unmatched: 3. The CDR3 runs to 14 residues. As DNA, the CDR3 is TGTGCCAGCAGCTTACAGGGGGCGGGCGGGGAGCTGTTTTTT. It specifies CASSLQGAGGELFF. Full variable domain (missing parts from reference TRBV7-2 and TRBJ2-2): GAGVSQSPSNKVTEKGKDVELRCDPISGHTALYWYRQSLGQGLEFLIYFQGNSAPDKSGLPSDRFSAERTGGSVSTLTIQRTQQEDSAVYLCASSLQGAGGELFFGEGSRLTVL.

The chain employs TRBV5-4 and TRBJ2-3, with a tentative D call TRBD2 (5 bases). The V end was cut by 0 bases, the J end by 4 bases, with 9 bases between. The CDR3 is 14 amino acids. CDR1 and CDR2 from the germline V gene are SGHNT and YYREEE (reference sequence). CDR3 sequence reads: CASSLEGLADTQYF. DNA of the CDR3: TGTGCCAGCAGCTTGGAAGGACTCGCAGATACGCAGTATTTT.

V usage is TRBV2 and J usage is TRBJ2-3; D gene uncertain. Germline V gene sequence: CDR1 SNHLY, CDR2 FYNNEI. The ends were cut back, 5 bases at V and 2 bases at J, with 5 bases in the middle. CDR3 length: 12 amino acids. The CDR3 sequence is CASSKLTDTQYF. The CDR3 nucleotides are TGTGCCAGCAGTAAACTCACAGATACGCAGTATTTT.

The chain has TRBV11-2 and TRBJ2-3, with D unclear. This CDR3 contains 14 residues. Germline values: CDR1 SGHAT, CDR2 FQNNGV. V lost 4 bases and J 0 bases, leaving 8 bases between the germline ends. CDR3 amino acids: CASSSQLSTDTQYF. In DNA form, the CDR3 reads TGTGCCAGCAGCTCCCAGTTGAGCACAGATACGCAGTATTTT.

This clone has a handful of counts. This chain joins TRBV7-9 and TRBJ2-5; D is perhaps TRBD1 (6 bases). Trimming cost V 5 bases and J 5 bases, with 9 bases left between them. The CDR3 has 12 residues. Germline-derived CDR1 and CDR2 are SEHNR and FQNEAQ (reference sequence). The CDR3 coding sequence is TGTGCCAGCAGCAACAGGGATGAGACCCAGTACTTC. Amino acid sequence: CASSNRDETQYF.

The rearrangement uses TRBV6-5 and TRBJ1-2; the D is unclear. CDR1 and CDR2 from the germline V gene are MNHEY and SVGAGI. CDR3 length: 12 amino acids. Trimming left V 7 bases short and J 7 bases short, with 13 bases between. CDR3 in DNA: TGTGCCAGCATGGCAGGATCTACTGGCTACACCTTC. Translation gives CASMAGSTGYTF.

This clone has only one observation. The genes are TRBV25-1 and TRBJ2-2; D might be TRBD1 (6 bases). There are 15 residues in the CDR3. From germline, CDR1 is MGHDK and CDR2 SYGVNS. V lost 3 bases and J lost 4, with 12 bases in between. The CDR3 loop reads CASSDQGPPTGELFF. CDR3 nucleotide sequence: TGTGCCAGCAGTGACCAGGGGCCCCCCACCGGGGAGCTGTTTTTT.

As concerns this clone: One end of the junction is discordant with germline, which a read error may explain. V is TRBV15 and J is TRBJ1-4, with 8 bases lining up with TRBD1. Per the germline V gene, CDR1 is LNHNV and CDR2 is YYDKDF (reference sequence). The CDR3 is 15 amino acids. DNA of the CDR3: TGTGCCACCAGCAGAGATCTAGAACAGGGGGGGCATATGATTTTT. Translation gives CATSRDLEQGGHMIF.

The rearrangement joins TRBV3-1 (or the pseudogene TRBV3-2) to TRBJ2-1; 8 bases are a match to TRBD2. The ends lost 4 bases at V and 9 bases at J; junction bases unmatched: 14. CDR1 and CDR2 (germline): LGHDT, YNNKEL (reference sequence). The CDR3 runs to 16 residues. CDR3 sequence: CASSPPRGGRSAEQFF. The CDR3 DNA follows: TGTGCCAGCAGCCCCCCCCGTGGCGGGAGGTCTGCTGAGCAGTTCTTC.

The gene calls are TRBV3-1 (or the pseudogene TRBV3-2) and TRBJ2-7; perhaps TRBD1 as D (6 bases). The V end lost 4 bases, the J end lost 2 bases, and 15 bases lay between the germline ends. The germline V gene has CDR1 LGHDT and CDR2 YNNKEL (reference sequence). This CDR3 contains 15 residues. The CDR3 loop is CASSLNPQGTYEQYF. As DNA, the CDR3 is TGTGCCAGCAGCCTGAATCCGCAGGGGACCTACGAGCAGTACTTC.

The V gene is TRBV28, the J gene TRBJ1-2; 7 positions match TRBD1. V shed 5 bases and J 5 bases; nucleotides not matched to a gene: 5. The CDR3 length is 13 residues. The germline V gene has CDR1 MDHEN and CDR2 SYDVKM. The CDR3 sequence is CASSLNRGYGYTF. In nucleotides, the CDR3 is TGTGCCAGCAGTCTTAACAGGGGTTATGGCTACACCTTC.

This rearrangement joins TRBV2 to TRBJ1-5; 12 positions agree with TRBD1. The ends lost 4 bases at V and 1 base at J; junction bases unmatched: 8. This CDR3 is built from 18 residues. CDR1 SNHLY and CDR2 FYNNEI come from the germline V gene. CDR3 in amino acids: CASSVPGQGAWSNQPQHF. The CDR3, as DNA: TGTGCCAGCAGTGTTCCGGGACAGGGGGCATGGAGCAATCAGCCCCAGCATTTT.

This chain connects TRBV2 to TRBJ2-5, with TRBD1 identical over 9 bases. Trimming removed 6 bases from V and 4 bases from J; junction bases left unmatched: 3. CDR3 length: 13 amino acids. The V gene's germline CDR1 is SNHLY and CDR2 FYNNEI. This chain's CDR3 is CASRGTGRETQYF. The CDR3 DNA reads as TGTGCCAGCAGAGGGACAGGGAGAGAGACCCAGTACTTC.

This clone was recorded a few times. The rearrangement uses TRBV19 and TRBJ1-4; the match to TRBD1 covers 8 bases. J gave up 8 bases and V 7 bases, and 6 bases lay outside the gene matches. The CDR3 is 13 residues long. Germline V gene lookup returns CDR1 LNHDA and CDR2 SQIVND (reference sequence). CDR3 DNA: TGTGCCAGTAATGACAGGGGAGAGGAAAAACTGTTTTTT. Encoded protein: CASNDRGEEKLFF.

The rearrangement uses TRBV12-3 or TRBV12-4 and TRBJ1-2; D gene ambiguous. CDR3 size: 13 residues. Trimming took off 3 bases at V and 7 bases at J, with 12 bases between the two ends. This CDR3 is CASSFGPGGGYTF. In DNA form, the CDR3 reads TGTGCCAGCAGTTTTGGGCCGGGAGGTGGCTACACCTTC.